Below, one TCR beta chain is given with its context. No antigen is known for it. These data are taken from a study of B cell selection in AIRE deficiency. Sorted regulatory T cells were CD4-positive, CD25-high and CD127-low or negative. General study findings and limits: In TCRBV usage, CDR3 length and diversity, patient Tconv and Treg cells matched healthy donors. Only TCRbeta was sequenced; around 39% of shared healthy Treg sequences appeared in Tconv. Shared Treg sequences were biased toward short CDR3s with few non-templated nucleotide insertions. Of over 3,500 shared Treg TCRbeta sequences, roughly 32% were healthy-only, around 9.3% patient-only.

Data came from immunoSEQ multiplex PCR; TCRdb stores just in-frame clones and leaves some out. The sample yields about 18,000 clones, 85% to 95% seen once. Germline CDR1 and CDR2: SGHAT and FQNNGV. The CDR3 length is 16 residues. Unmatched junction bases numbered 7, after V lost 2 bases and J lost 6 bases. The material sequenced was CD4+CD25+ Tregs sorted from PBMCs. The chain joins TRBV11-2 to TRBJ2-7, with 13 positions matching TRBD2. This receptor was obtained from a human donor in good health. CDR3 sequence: CASSLLGLAGVGEQYF. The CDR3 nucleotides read TGTGCCAGCAGCTTATTAGGACTAGCGGGAGTGGGCGAGCAGTACTTC.